The 17 T cell receptor beta chains listed next were all sequenced from one sample in a study of blood T cell repertoires in COVID-19. Produced via immunoSEQ multiplex PCR; TCRdb's table is partial and in-frame only. The sample yields over 55,000 clones, about 90% seen once. Sequencing was carried out using peripheral blood. The receptors stem from an elderly woman with COVID-19, enrolled during active disease.

V and J are TRBV6-6 and TRBJ1-1, with D perhaps TRBD1 (5 bases). Germline V gene sequence: CDR1 MNHNY, CDR2 SVGAGI (reference sequence). V lost 4 bases and J lost 5, with 8 bases in between. The CDR3 is 12 amino acids. In nucleotides, the CDR3 is TGTGCCAGCAGTTGGGGGGAAACTGAAGCTTTCTTT. Translation: CASSWGETEAFF.

This clone was counted many times. The gene calls are TRBV7-2 and TRBJ2-2; 8 bases map to TRBD1. CDR1 is SGHTA and CDR2 is FQGNSA in the germline V gene. This CDR3 is 15 amino acids long. The ends lost 3 bases at V and 4 bases at J; junction bases unmatched: 4. This CDR3 reads CASSFAQGGTGELFF. CDR3 bases: TGTGCCAGCAGCTTCGCACAGGGGGGCACCGGGGAGCTGTTTTTT.

CDR3 in DNA: TGCGCCAGCAGCGTGACAGGGATCACTGAAGCTTTCTTT. Translated, it gives CASSVTGITEAFF. The rearrangement uses TRBV5-1 and TRBJ1-1; TRBD1 aligns across 7 bases. CDR1 and CDR2 from the germline V gene are SGHRS and YFSETQ. After removal of 4 bases from V and 4 bases from J, the junction contained 4 bases not matched to a gene. This CDR3 comprises 13 residues.

A few counts support this clone. The chain employs TRBV18 and TRBJ2-3, with TRBD2 as a possible D gene (6 bases). V was trimmed by 3 bases and J by 0 bases, leaving 13 bases between them. There are 16 residues in the CDR3. Germline V gives CDR1 KGHSH, CDR2 LQKENI. CDR3 sequence reads: CASSPDGGVSTDTQYF. The CDR3 nucleotides read TGTGCCAGCTCACCGGACGGCGGGGTCAGCACAGATACGCAGTATTTT.

This rearrangement joins TRBV3-1 (or the pseudogene TRBV3-2) to TRBJ2-2, with D possibly TRBD1 on 5 matching bases. CDR3 length: 16 amino acids. The V end was cut by 2 bases, the J end by 0 bases, with 10 bases between. Germline CDR1 reads LGHDT; CDR2 reads YNNKEL (reference sequence). The CDR3 loop reads CASSQTRASNTGELFF. CDR3 DNA sequence: TGTGCCAGCAGCCAAACCAGGGCATCGAACACCGGGGAGCTGTTTTTT.

The chain joins TRBV6-5 to TRBJ2-6; D is possibly TRBD1 (6 bases). The CDR3 extends over 15 amino acids. V was cut by 5 bases and J by 4 bases, with 12 bases left in between. The germline gives CDR1 MNHEY, CDR2 SVGAGI. The CDR3 nucleotides are TGTGCCAGCAGTCTCAGGGGCATAGGGGCCAACGTCCTGACTTTC. It encodes CASSLRGIGANVLTF.

This clone was counted a single time. In DNA, the CDR3 is TGTGCCAGCTCACAAGGGACAGGGGCGACGAACACTGAAGCTTTCTTT. Its translation: CASSQGTGATNTEAFF. The V call is TRBV18, the J call TRBJ1-1; 10 nucleotides line up with TRBD1. The CDR3 length is 16 residues. Germline V CDR1 and CDR2: KGHSH, LQKENI. Trimming at V came to 4 bases and at J to 1 base, leaving 6 bases not matched to a gene. The full variable domain, rest sourced from reference TRBV18 and TRBJ1-1, is NAGVMQNPRHLVRRRGQEARLRCSPMKGHSHVYWYRQLPEEGLKFMVYLQKENIIDESGMPKERFSAEFPKEGPSILRIQQVVRGDSAAYFCASSQGTGATNTEAFFGQGTRLTVV.

The rearrangement links TRBV7-8 to TRBJ1-2; perhaps TRBD1 as D (5 bases). CDR1 is SGHVS and CDR2 is FQNEAQ in the germline V gene. The CDR3 length is 13 residues. V lost 6 bases, J lost 2 bases, and 10 bases lay in between. CDR3 residues: CASSPDRNYGYTF. The DNA for the CDR3 is TGTGCCAGCAGTCCAGACAGAAACTATGGCTACACCTTC.

This chain connects TRBV18 to TRBJ2-7; weak D call: TRBD1 (6 bases). This CDR3 has 14 amino acids. The V gene lost 3 bases and the J gene lost 3 bases, with 12 bases spanning the gap. Per germline, CDR1 KGHSH and CDR2 LQKENI. CDR3 region: CASSPWGHNYEQYF. In DNA form, the CDR3 reads TGTGCCAGCTCACCTTGGGGACACAACTACGAGCAGTACTTC.

This chain links TRBV5-1 with TRBJ2-2; 8 nucleotides agree with TRBD1. The CDR3 spans 15 residues. The V gene end was trimmed by 2 bases and the J gene end by 2 bases; junction bases not matched to a gene: 2. In germline, CDR1 is SGHRS, CDR2 YFSETQ. The CDR3 reads CASSLDRGNTGELFF. CDR3 DNA: TGCGCCAGCAGCTTAGACAGGGGAAACACCGGGGAGCTGTTTTTT.

The chain employs TRBV6-4 and TRBJ2-6; D gene unclear. CDR1 is MRHNA and CDR2 is SNTAGT in the germline V gene. CDR3 length: 13 residues. V was clipped by 6 bases and J by 1 base, with 4 bases between them. CDR3 sequence: CASRESGANVLTF. CDR3 nucleotides: TGTGCCAGCAGGGAGTCTGGGGCCAACGTCCTGACTTTC.

The chain has TRBV19 and TRBJ2-3; weak D call: TRBD2 (5 bases). Between the trimmed V and J ends, which lost 7 bases and 2 bases, there was a span of 7 bases. Germline V lookup: CDR1 LNHDA, CDR2 SQIVND (reference sequence). There are 12 residues in the CDR3. This chain's CDR3 is CASNGDTDTQYF. CDR3 DNA: TGTGCCAGTAACGGGGACACAGATACGCAGTATTTT.

The chain carries TRBV6-5 and TRBJ1-1; perhaps TRBD1 as D (6 bases). V was trimmed by 8 bases and J by 1 base, leaving 14 bases between them. CDR3 length: 14 residues. The V gene's germline CDR1 is MNHEY and CDR2 SVGAGI. CDR3 coding DNA: TGTGCCAGCTTTGCCCCACAGGGGAACACTGAAGCTTTCTTT. Encoded protein: CASFAPQGNTEAFF.

This clone was found once. The chain employs TRBV7-8 and TRBJ2-7; D is possibly TRBD2 (5 bases). V lost 5 bases and J lost 1, with 15 bases in between. Germline V gene lookup returns CDR1 SGHVS and CDR2 FQNEAQ. This CDR3 contains 15 residues. CDR3 nucleotide sequence: TGTGCCAGCAGCGAGTCCACACTAGGATCCTACGAGCAGTACTTC. As protein: CASSESTLGSYEQYF.

The chain employs TRBV18 and TRBJ2-7, with 10 nucleotides matching TRBD2. Germline values: CDR1 KGHSH, CDR2 LQKENI. There are 15 residues in the CDR3. V trimming: 4 bases; J trimming: 3 bases; junction bases outside the gene matches: 6. Written as DNA, the CDR3 is TGTGCCAGCTCACTTGAGCGGGGGGGATACTACGAGCAGTACTTC. Translation: CASSLERGGYYEQYF.

Comment on this clone: In the same sample, other DNA sequences code for this CDR3. The gene calls are TRBV5-1 and TRBJ2-2; TRBD2 matches 12 bases. The CDR3 has 15 amino acids. V trimming: 4 bases; J trimming: 6 bases; junction bases outside the gene matches: 4. Germline CDR1 is SGHRS and CDR2 is YFSETQ. Written as DNA, the CDR3 is TGCGCCAGCAGCCCTCTAGCGGGGGGGCCCGGGGAGCTGTTTTTT. Translation gives CASSPLAGGPGELFF. Together with reference TRBV5-1 and TRBJ2-2, the CDR3 gives the full variable domain: KAGVTQTPRYLIKTRGQQVTLSCSPISGHRSVSWYQQTPGQGLQFLFEYFSETQRNKGNFPGRFSGRQFSNSRSEMNVSTLELGDSALYLCASSPLAGGPGELFFGEGSRLTVL.

The V gene is TRBV12-5, the J gene TRBJ1-1; the D is unclear. CDR3 length equals 14 residues. Trimming removed 1 base from V and 6 bases from J, with 12 bases in between. The germline V gene encodes CDR1 LGHNT and CDR2 FRNRAP. CDR3: CASGLGRHSAEAFF. The CDR3 DNA sequence: TGTGCTAGTGGTTTGGGTCGACATTCTGCTGAAGCTTTCTTT.